This T cell receptor (beta chain) was captured by sequencing in a study of blood T cell repertoires in COVID-19. Study background: COVID-19 samples collected from the United States, Italy and Spain covered acute and convalescent phases.

TCRdb keeps only in-frame clones here, not all; method: immunoSEQ multiplex PCR. The profile shows about 140,000 clones, around 81% of them singletons. Between the trimmed V and J ends, which lost 5 bases and 0 bases, there was a span of 10 bases. The germline gives CDR1 SGHTA, CDR2 FQGTGA. The CDR3 is 14 amino acids. The TCR was taken from a human donor in a cohort sampled during active COVID-19. The genes are TRBV7-3 and TRBJ1-1; no definite D call. Sequenced sample: peripheral blood. CDR3 DNA sequence: TGTGCCAGCAGCAGAGGAGGTTTGAACACTGAAGCTTTCTTT. This translates into CASSRGGLNTEAFF.